This record covers a single TCR beta chain. This entry is derived from a study of blood T cell repertoires in COVID-19. The table came from immunoSEQ multiplex PCR; TCRdb's copy has only in-frame clones and leaves some out. The data hold over 200,000 clones, with 86% observed a single time. With 6 bases removed from V and 0 bases from J, the gap between germline ends came to 16 bases. The CDR3 is 16 residues long. Germline-derived CDR1 and CDR2 are SGHTS and YDEGEE. The TCR sequence derives from a man aged 35-49 years who had recovered from COVID-19. This chain connects TRBV5-8 to TRBJ2-1; D possibly corresponds to TRBD2 (6 bases). The sequencing sample was made of peripheral blood. The CDR3 bases are TGTGCCAGCACCCTTATGTGGGGGGTCTCCTACAATGAGCAGTTCTTC. As protein: CASTLMWGVSYNEQFF.